The 6 T cell receptor beta chains reported below all come from one sample, sequenced in a study of blood T cells in healthy people across ages. PCR was performed a second time for about 7 to 11 cycles using a sample-barcoded 5' primer and a J-beta primer mix. TCRdb reanalysed the 5' RACE reads using MiXCR and keeps one entry per CDR3 protein. The sample holds 1.6 million or so distinct CDR3 sequences; roughly 30% are singletons and the top ten take around 10%. The sequencing input was blood. Receptor source: a woman under 40 in good health.

This clonotype appeared a few times. The chain couples TRBV10-3 to TRBJ2-1, with 13 bases lining up with TRBD2. This CDR3 has 16 amino acids. Germline values: CDR1 ENHRY, CDR2 SYGVKD. With V trimmed by 6 bases and J by 0 bases, 2 bases remained unmatched. CDR3 protein: CAIRGLAGSSYNEQFF. CDR3 coding DNA: TGTGCCATCAGGGGACTAGCGGGATCCTCCTACAATGAGCAGTTCTTC.

The rearrangement uses TRBV20-1 and TRBJ2-1; tentatively, D is TRBD2 (6 bases). CDR3 size: 12 residues. V gave up 4 bases and J gave up 6 bases, with 10 bases separating them. The germline CDR1 and CDR2 sequences are DFQATT and SNEGSKA (reference sequence). CDR3 residues: CSATGEGNEQFF. In DNA, the CDR3 is TGCAGTGCTACGGGAGAGGGCAATGAGCAGTTCTTC.

The chain employs TRBV11-2 and TRBJ2-1; D is ambiguous. Trimming removed 4 bases from V and 0 bases from J, with 7 bases in between. The V gene's germline CDR1 is SGHAT and CDR2 FQNNGV. The CDR3 sequence is 14 residues long. CDR3 region: CASSSPSSYNEQFF. The CDR3 DNA is TGTGCCAGCAGCTCTCCGAGCTCCTACAATGAGCAGTTCTTC.

This chain joins TRBV6-2 or TRBV6-3 and TRBJ2-3; 8 nucleotides align to TRBD2. Germline trimming cut 6 bases from V and 2 bases from J; bases unmatched to any gene: 4. The CDR3 runs 14 residues. CDR1 is MNHEY and CDR2 is SVGEGT in the germline V gene. The CDR3 DNA is TGTGCCAGCAGCCGAGCGGGGGCCACAGATACGCAGTATTTT. As protein: CASSRAGATDTQYF.

The table lists this clonotype with a few counts. This chain uses TRBV6-5 with TRBJ2-7, with a tentative D call TRBD1 (6 bases). This CDR3 has 15 residues. The V gene lost 2 bases and the J gene lost 2 bases, with 13 bases spanning the gap. CDR1 and CDR2 from the germline V gene are MNHEY and SVGAGI. The DNA for the CDR3 is TGTGCCAGCAGTTACGGGACGGCAGGGGCCTACGAGCAGTACTTC. It is translated as CASSYGTAGAYEQYF.

This clonotype appeared a few times. V is TRBV11-2 and J is TRBJ1-1; D not resolved. CDR1 is SGHAT, CDR2 FQNNGV, per germline. This CDR3 contains 15 residues. V lost 5 bases and J 2 bases, leaving 15 bases between the germline ends. CDR3 loop: CASSLSAGSNTEAFF. CDR3 bases: TGTGCCAGCAGCCTATCGGCGGGCAGTAACACTGAAGCTTTCTTT.